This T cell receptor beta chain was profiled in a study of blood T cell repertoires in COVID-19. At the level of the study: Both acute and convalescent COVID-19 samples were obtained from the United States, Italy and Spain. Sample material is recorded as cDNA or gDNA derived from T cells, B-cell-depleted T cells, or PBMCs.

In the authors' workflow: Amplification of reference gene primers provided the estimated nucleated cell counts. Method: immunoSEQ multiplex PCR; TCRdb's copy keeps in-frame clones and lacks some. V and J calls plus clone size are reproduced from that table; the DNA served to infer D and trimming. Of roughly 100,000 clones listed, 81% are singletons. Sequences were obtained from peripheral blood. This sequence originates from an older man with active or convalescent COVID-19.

CDR3 loop: CATQGNRGRLGEQYF. The CDR3 DNA sequence: TGTGCCACTCAGGGCAACAGGGGGCGATTGGGCGAGCAGTACTTC. The genes are TRBV19 and TRBJ2-7; 9 bases map to TRBD1. V shed 10 bases, J shed 6 bases, and the junction held 16 bases outside the gene matches. The CDR3 is 15 amino acids. CDR1 is LNHDA, CDR2 SQIVND, per germline (reference sequence).